What follows is one T cell receptor (beta chain) and its context. This clone occurred once. What this receptor recognizes is not known. Qualities for individual bases were not recorded, and no much larger clone is one base off. This record belongs to a study of shared T cell receptors in the human thymus (dated by TCRdb to 2020 to 2022). As for the study more broadly: The study examined how self-reactive, shared T-cell receptor alpha chains are generated in the human thymus.

Library creation used the immunoSEQ multiplex PCR assay. This immuneACCESS table, as held by TCRdb, lists in-frame sequences with V and J called but not all clones. Of the missing ones, under half trace to an unresolved V gene in checked studies; the others have no known cause. Within this sample are 500,000 to 850,000 clones, with about 87% of them counted one time only. Over 0.008% of the sample rests with the top ten. From its cysteine to its phenylalanine, the CDR3 spans 15 amino acids. Just the 45-base CDR3 DNA is kept, in frame starting at base 1. The germline V and J ends show losses of 5 bases and 5 bases respectively, and no gene match explains 9 bases of the junction. According to the germline V gene, CDR1 reads SGHDN and CDR2 reads FVKESK. These records were also assigned to another study, of human thymus T cells. As the second study states: Immunologically healthy infants undergoing open corrective cardiac surgery for congenital heart defects in Finland were used as donors. The thymus tissue came from surgical resects taken out during corrective cardiac surgery. Biased V and J gene segment usage appeared to be present in both thymic and peripheral blood repertoires. Highly overlapping thymic TCR repertoires among unrelated individuals were reported in the related research. TCR alpha and beta repertoires from about 8 infant thymus samples and four related peripheral blood samples were characterized in the study. The infant donors were about 6 to 250 days old, and the cohort included several males and two females. After being mechanically released from the tissue, thymocytes were kept at -70 degrees C in pellets of 10-30 million cells. Genomic DNA was extracted from frozen cell pellets with a QIAsymphony instrument. Using the immunoSEQ multiplex PCR assay, the TCRB and TCRAD loci were amplified from a standardized quantity of quality-controlled genomic DNA. The amplicons covered the V(D)J region and were long enough to include the CDR3 and to identify the V and J genes. The amplicons were sequenced on an Illumina platform via the commercial immunoSEQ service. Primer bias and sequencing errors were corrected as previously described, and TCRAD and TCRB were defined on the basis of the IMGT database. Analysis of the repertoires was done with immunoSEQ Analyzer 3.0 and VDJTools and included basic statistics, V/J segment usage, diversity estimates, rarefaction and pairwise overlap. Diversity was estimated using the Chao1, ChaoE, Efron-Thisted, Shannon and inverse Simpson indices, and was also estimated on datasets down-sampled to the size of the smallest sample. Repertoire overlap was determined by strict matching of CDR3 nucleotide sequence, V gene and J gene, and Jaccard-based multidimensional scaling clustering was applied. On average, thymus samples gave around 810,000 unique TCRB clonotypes, whereas blood samples gave about 84,000.

This TCR derives from a boy younger than two with a congenital heart defect. Donor details come from another sample of the same person, matched by shared clones. The chain links TRBV14 with TRBJ2-7; the junction holds 10 bases that match TRBD1. Sequenced sample: thymocytes. The sequence in DNA is TGTGCCAGCAGCTTAACCGACAGGGGGCGGAACGAGCAGTACTTC. The encoded protein is CASSLTDRGRNEQYF.